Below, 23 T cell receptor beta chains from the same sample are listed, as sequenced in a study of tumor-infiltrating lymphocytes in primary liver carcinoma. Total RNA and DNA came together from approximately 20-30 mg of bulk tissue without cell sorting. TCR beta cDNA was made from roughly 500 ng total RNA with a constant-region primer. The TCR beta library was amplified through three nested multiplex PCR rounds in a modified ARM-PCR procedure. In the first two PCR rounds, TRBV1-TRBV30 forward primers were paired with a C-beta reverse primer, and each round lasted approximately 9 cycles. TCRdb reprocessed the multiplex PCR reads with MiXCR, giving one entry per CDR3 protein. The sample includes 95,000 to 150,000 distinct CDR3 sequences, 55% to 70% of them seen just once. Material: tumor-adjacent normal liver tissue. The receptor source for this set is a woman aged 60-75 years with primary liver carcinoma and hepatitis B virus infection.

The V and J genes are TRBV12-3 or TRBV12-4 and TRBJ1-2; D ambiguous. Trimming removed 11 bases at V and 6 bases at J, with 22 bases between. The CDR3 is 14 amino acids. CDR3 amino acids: CAGNPGRGLHGYTF. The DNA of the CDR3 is TGTGCCGGCAACCCAGGTCGGGGTCTTCATGGCTACACCTTC.

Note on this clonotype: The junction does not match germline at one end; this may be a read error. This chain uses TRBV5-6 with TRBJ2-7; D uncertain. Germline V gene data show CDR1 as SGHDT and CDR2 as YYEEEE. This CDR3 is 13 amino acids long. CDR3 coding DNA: TGTGCCAGCAGCTTGGATAGGCTCGGCGAGCAGTGCTTC. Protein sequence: CASSLDRLGEQCF.

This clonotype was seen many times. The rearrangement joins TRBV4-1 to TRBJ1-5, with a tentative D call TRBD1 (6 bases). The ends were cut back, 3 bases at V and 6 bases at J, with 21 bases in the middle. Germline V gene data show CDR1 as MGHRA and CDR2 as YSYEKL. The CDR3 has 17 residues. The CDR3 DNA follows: TGCGCCAGCAGCCATAGAATCCTAACAGGGATCGGTCAGCCCCAGCATTTT. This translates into CASSHRILTGIGQPQHF.

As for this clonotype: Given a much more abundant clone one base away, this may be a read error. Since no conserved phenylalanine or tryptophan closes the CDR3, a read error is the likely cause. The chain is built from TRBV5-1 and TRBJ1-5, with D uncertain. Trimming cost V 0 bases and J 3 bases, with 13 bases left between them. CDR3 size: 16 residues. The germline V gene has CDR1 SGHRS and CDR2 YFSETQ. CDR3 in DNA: TGCGCCAGCAGCTTGGGGCCAGGAGAACCCAATCAGCCCCAGCATGTT. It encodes CASSLGPGEPNQPQHV.

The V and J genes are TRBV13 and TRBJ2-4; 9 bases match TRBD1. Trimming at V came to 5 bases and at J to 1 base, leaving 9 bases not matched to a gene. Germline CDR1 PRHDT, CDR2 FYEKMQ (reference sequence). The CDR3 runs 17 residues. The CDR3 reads CASSLGQGMEAKNIQYF. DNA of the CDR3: TGTGCCAGCAGCCTCGGACAGGGGATGGAGGCCAAAAACATTCAGTACTTC.

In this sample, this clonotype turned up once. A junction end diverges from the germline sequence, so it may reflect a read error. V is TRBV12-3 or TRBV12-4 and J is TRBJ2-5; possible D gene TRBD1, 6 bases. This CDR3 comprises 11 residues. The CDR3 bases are TGTGCCAGCAGGGACACCGGGACAATACACTTC. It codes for CASRDTGTIHF.

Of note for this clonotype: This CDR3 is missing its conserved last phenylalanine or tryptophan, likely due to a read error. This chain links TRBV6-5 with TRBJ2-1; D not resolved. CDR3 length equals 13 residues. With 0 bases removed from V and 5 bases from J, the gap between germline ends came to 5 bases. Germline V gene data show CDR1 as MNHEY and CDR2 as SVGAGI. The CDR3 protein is CASSYSSDNEQFL. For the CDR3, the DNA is TGTGCCAGCAGTTACTCATCAGACAATGAGCAGTTCCTC.

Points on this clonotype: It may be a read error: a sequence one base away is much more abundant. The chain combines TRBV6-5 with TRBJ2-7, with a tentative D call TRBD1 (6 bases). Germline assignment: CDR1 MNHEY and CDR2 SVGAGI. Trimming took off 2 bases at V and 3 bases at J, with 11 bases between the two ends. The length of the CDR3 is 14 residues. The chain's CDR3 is CASSYLDRVYEQYF. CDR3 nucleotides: TGTGCCAGCAGTTACCTGGACAGAGTCTACGAGCAGTACTTC.

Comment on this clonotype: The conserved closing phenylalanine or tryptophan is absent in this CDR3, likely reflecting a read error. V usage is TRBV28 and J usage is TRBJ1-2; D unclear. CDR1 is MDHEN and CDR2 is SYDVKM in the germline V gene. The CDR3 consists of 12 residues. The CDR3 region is CASSLFRYDYTI. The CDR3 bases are TGTGCCAGCAGTTTATTTCGATATGACTACACCATC.

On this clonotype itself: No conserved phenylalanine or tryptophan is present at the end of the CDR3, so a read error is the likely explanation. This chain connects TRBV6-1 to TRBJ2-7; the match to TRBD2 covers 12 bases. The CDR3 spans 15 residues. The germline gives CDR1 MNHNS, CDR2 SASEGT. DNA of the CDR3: TGTGCCAGCTGTGAAGAGACTAGCGGGAGTTGGGAGCAGTACTTG. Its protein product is CASCEETSGSWEQYL.

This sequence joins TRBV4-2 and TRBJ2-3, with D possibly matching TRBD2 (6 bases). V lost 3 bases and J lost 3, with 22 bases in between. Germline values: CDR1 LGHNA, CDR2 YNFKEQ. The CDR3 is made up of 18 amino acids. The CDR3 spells CASSQFWREFCPTDTQYF. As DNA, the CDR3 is TGTGCCAGCAGCCAGTTCTGGCGGGAATTCTGCCCTACAGATACGCAGTATTTT.

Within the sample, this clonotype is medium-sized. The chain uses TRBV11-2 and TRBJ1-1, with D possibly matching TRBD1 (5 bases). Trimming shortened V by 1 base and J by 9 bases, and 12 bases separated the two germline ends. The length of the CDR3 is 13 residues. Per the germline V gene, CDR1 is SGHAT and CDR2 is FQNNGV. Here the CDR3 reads CASSLASGRQAFF. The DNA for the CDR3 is TGTGCCAGCAGCTTAGCCTCGGGGCGGCAAGCTTTCTTT.

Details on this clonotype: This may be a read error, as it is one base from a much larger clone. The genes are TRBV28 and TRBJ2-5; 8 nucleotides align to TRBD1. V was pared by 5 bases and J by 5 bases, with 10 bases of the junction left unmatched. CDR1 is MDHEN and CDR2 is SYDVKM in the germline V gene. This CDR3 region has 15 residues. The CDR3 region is CASSQRAGGVETQYF. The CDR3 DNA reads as TGTGCCAGCAGTCAGAGGGCAGGGGGCGTGGAGACCCAGTACTTC. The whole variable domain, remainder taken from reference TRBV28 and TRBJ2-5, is DVKVTQSSRYLVKRTGEKVFLECVQDMDHENMFWYRQDPGLGLRLIYFSYDVKMKEKGDIPEGYSVSREKKERFSLILESASTNQTSMYLCASSQRAGGVETQYFGPGTRLLVL.

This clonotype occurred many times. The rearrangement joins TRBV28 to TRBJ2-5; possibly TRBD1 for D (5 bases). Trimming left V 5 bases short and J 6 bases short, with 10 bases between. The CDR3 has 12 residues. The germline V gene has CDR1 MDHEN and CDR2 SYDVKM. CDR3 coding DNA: TGTGCCAGCAGTCAGGGTTGGCAGACCCAGTACTTC. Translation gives CASSQGWQTQYF. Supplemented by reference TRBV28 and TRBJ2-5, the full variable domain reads DVKVTQSSRYLVKRTGEKVFLECVQDMDHENMFWYRQDPGLGLRLIYFSYDVKMKEKGDIPEGYSVSREKKERFSLILESASTNQTSMYLCASSQGWQTQYFGPGTRLLVL.

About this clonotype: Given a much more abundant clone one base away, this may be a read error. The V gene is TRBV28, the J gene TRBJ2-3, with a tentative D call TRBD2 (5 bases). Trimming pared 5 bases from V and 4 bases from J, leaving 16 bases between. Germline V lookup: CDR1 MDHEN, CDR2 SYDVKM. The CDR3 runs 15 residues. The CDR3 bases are TGTGCCAGCAGTCCCACATTCCCTAGCTCAGATACGCAGTATTTT. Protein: CASSPTFPSSDTQYF.

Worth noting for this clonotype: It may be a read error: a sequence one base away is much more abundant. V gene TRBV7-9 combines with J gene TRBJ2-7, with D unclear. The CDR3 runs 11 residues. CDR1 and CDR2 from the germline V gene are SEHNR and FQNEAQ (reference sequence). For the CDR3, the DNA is TGTACCAGCAGCTCCATCCACGAGCAGTACTTC. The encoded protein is CTSSSIHEQYF.

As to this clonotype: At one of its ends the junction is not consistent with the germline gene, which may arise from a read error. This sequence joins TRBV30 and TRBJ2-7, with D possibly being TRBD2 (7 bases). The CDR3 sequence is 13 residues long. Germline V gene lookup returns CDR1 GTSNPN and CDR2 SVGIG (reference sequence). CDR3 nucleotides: TGTGTCTGGGGGGGGCAAACATCATACAAGCAGTACTTC. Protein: CVWGGQTSYKQYF. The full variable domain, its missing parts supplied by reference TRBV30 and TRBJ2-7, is SQTIHQWPATLVQPVGSPLSLECTVEGTSNPNLYWYRQAAGRGLQLLFYSVGIGQISSEVPQNLSASRPQDRQFILSSKKLLLSDSGFYLCVWGGQTSYKQYFGPGTRLTVT.

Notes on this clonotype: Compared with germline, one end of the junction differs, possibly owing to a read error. The CDR3 nucleotides are TGTGCCAGCAGCCAAGGGCTCCACACCGGGGAACTGTCTTTT. Translation gives CASSQGLHTGELSF. V is TRBV4-2 and J is TRBJ2-2, with a weak D call TRBD2 (5 bases). Germline V gene data show CDR1 as LGHNA and CDR2 as YNFKEQ. The CDR3 loop spans 14 amino acids.

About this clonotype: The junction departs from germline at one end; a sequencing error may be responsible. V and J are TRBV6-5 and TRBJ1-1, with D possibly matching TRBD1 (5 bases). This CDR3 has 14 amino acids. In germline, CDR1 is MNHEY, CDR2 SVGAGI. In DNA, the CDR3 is TGTGTCAGCAGTTACACTCGGGGCGACACTGAAGCTTTCTTT. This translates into CVSSYTRGDTEAFF.

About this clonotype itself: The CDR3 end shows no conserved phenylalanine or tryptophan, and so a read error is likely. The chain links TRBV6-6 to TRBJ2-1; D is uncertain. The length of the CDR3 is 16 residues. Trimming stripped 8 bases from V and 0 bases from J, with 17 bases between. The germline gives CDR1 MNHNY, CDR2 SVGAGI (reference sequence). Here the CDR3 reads CASGPGGISSYNEQFL. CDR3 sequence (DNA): TGTGCCAGCGGCCCCGGTGGGATCAGCTCCTACAATGAGCAGTTCCTC.

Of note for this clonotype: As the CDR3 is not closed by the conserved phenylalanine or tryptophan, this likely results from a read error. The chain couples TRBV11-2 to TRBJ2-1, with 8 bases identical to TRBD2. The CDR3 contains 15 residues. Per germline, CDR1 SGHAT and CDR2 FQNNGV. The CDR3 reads CASSRLASGYNGQFI. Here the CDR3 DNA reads TGTGCCAGCAGCCGACTAGCGTCAGGATACAATGGGCAGTTCATC.

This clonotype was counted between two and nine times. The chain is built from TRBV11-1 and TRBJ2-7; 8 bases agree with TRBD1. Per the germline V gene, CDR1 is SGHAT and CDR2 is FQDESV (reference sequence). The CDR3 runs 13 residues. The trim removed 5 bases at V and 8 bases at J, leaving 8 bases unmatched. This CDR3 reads CASSLDRGSKQYF. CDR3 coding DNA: TGTGCCAGCAGCCTCGACAGGGGAAGCAAGCAGTACTTC.

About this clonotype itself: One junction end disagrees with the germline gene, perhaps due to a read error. The CDR3, as DNA: TGTGCTAGCAATCCCCGGCTGAACACCGGGGAGCTGTTTTTT. The encoded protein is CASNPRLNTGELFF. The genes are TRBV6-5 and TRBJ2-2; D uncertain. CDR3 length equals 14 residues. Per the germline V gene, CDR1 is MNHEY and CDR2 is SVGAGI.